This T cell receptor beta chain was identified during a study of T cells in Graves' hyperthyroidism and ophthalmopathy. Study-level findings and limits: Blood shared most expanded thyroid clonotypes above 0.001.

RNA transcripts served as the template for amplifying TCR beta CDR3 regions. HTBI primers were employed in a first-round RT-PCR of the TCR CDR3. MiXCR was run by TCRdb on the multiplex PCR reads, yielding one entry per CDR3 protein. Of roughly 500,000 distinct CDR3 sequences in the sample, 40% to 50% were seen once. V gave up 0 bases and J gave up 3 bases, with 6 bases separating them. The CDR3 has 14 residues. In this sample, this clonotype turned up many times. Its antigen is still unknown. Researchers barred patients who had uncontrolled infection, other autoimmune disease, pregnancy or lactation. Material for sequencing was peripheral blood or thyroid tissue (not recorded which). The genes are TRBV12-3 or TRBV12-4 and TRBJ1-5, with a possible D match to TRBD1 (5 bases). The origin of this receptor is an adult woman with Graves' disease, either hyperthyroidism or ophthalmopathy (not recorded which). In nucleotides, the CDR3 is TGTGCCAGCAGTTTAGCGGGACCCAATCAGCCCCAGCATTTT. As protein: CASSLAGPNQPQHF.